What follows are 2 T cell receptor beta chains derived from one specimen sequenced in a study of blood T cell repertoires in COVID-19. Produced via immunoSEQ multiplex PCR; TCRdb's table is partial and in-frame only. The sample includes 100,000 to 130,000 clones, around 90% of them seen just once. The sequencing input was peripheral blood. Source of these receptors: a man aged 35-49 years with active or convalescent COVID-19.

The chain employs TRBV7-9 and TRBJ1-6, with TRBD1 identical over 7 bases. The germline V gene has CDR1 SEHNR and CDR2 FQNEAQ (reference sequence). CDR3 length: 15 residues. The J segment lost 6 bases and the V segment lost 5 bases, leaving 7 bases of the junction unmatched. CDR3 in amino acids: CASSPATGTNSPLHF. The CDR3 DNA reads as TGTGCCAGCAGCCCCGCGACAGGGACTAATTCACCCCTCCACTTT.

This clone showed up just once. V gene TRBV10-3 combines with J gene TRBJ2-2; a possible D gene is TRBD2 (6 bases). The V end lost 3 bases, the J end lost 4 bases, and 18 bases lay between the germline ends. This CDR3 spans 17 amino acids. CDR1 and CDR2 (germline): ENHRY, SYGVKD. CDR3 in amino acids: CAISDSDSGRGTGELFF. The CDR3 nucleotides read TGTGCCATCAGTGACTCGGACTCCGGGAGAGGCACCGGGGAGCTGTTTTTT.